This T cell receptor beta chain was identified in a study of post-analysis software for immune sequencing data. cDNA libraries for TCR beta contained unique molecular identifiers. From approximately 0.95 to 9.8 million T cells, 400,000 to 550,000 cDNA molecules were obtained. TCRdb passed the PCR reads through MiXCR, listing each CDR3 protein once. In the table there are fewer than 850,000 distinct CDR3 sequences, roughly 27% of which are singletons. The CDR3 loop spans 15 amino acids. Losses at the gene ends were 5 bases for V and 4 bases for J; bases not matched to a gene: 7. Germline V gene lookup returns CDR1 SGHVS and CDR2 FNYEAQ. On this clonotype: Its matching antigen is unknown.

Study-wide results and caveats: Higher frequency in patients than in controls was seen for roughly five TRBV segments, with TRBV5-6, TRBV5-1 and TRBV20-1 among them.

The sequence came from a girl aged 10 to 17 with multiple sclerosis. Sequenced sample: blood. The chain uses TRBV7-6 and TRBJ1-5; 8 bases map to TRBD1. The CDR3 nucleotides are TGTGCCAGCAGCGCAGGGGGCAGCCCTAATCAGCCCCAGCATTTT. It yields the protein CASSAGGSPNQPQHF. Supplemented by reference TRBV7-6 and TRBJ1-5, the full variable domain reads GAGVSQSPRYKVTKRGQDVALRCDPISGHVSLYWYRQALGQGPEFLTYFNYEAQQDKSGLPNDRFSAERPEGSISTLTIQRTEQRDSAMYRCASSAGGSPNQPQHFGDGTRLSIL.